Listed here are 14 T cell receptor beta chains from one sample, sequenced in a study of blood T cell repertoires in COVID-19. Profiled with immunoSEQ multiplex PCR; TCRdb holds only in-frame clones, not every one. The table lists 150,000 to 190,000 clones, approximately 79% of them singletons. Sequencing was done on a sample of PBMCs or T cells enriched from blood (not recorded which). These receptors all stem from a man over 45 who had recovered from COVID-19.

This chain links TRBV28 with TRBJ1-6; D call uncertain. Trimming stripped 8 bases from V and 0 bases from J, with 5 bases between. Germline-derived CDR1 and CDR2 are MDHEN and SYDVKM. There are 13 residues in the CDR3. CDR3 sequence (DNA): TGTGCCAGCTGCAGCTCCTATAATTCACCCCTCCACTTT. As protein: CASCSSYNSPLHF.

The chain couples TRBV4-1 to TRBJ2-7; D is perhaps TRBD2 (7 bases). This CDR3 is built from 13 residues. Germline V gene sequence: CDR1 MGHRA, CDR2 YSYEKL. The ends were cut back, 4 bases at V and 6 bases at J, with 13 bases in the middle. The CDR3 here is CASSLKRGGEQYF. The CDR3 coding sequence is TGCGCCAGCAGCCTAAAGAGGGGGGGCGAGCAGTACTTC.

The CDR3, as DNA: TGCGCCAGCAGCCAAGATGTTTATGGACTAGCGGTCCTCTACAATGAGCAGTTCTTC. Protein product: CASSQDVYGLAVLYNEQFF. The chain combines TRBV4-1 with TRBJ2-1; 10 nucleotides match TRBD2. CDR3 length: 19 amino acids. The germline V gene encodes CDR1 MGHRA and CDR2 YSYEKL. Trimming cost V 0 bases and J 3 bases; bases outside gene matches: 11.

In its sample, this clone was seen once. The rearrangement uses TRBV6-5 and TRBJ2-3; D unresolved. CDR1 and CDR2 (germline): MNHEY, SVGAGI. The germline V and J ends were trimmed by 4 bases and 0 bases, with 5 bases remaining between them. CDR3 size: 13 residues. CDR3 coding DNA: TGTGCCAGCAGTTTCCCAAGCACAGATACGCAGTATTTT. This sequence encodes CASSFPSTDTQYF.

The V and J genes are TRBV5-4 and TRBJ1-2; TRBD1 is a possible D gene (5 bases). The CDR3 covers 14 residues. From germline, CDR1 is SGHNT and CDR2 YYREEE (reference sequence). V lost 3 bases, J lost 13 bases, and 22 bases lay in between. The CDR3 DNA is TGTGCCAGCAGCTCCCAAATGATAGACAGCCGGGTCACCTTC. Residues: CASSSQMIDSRVTF.

The chain combines TRBV5-6 with TRBJ1-6, with D tentatively TRBD1 (6 bases). CDR1 and CDR2 from the germline V gene are SGHDT and YYEEEE. V lost 3 bases, J lost 9 bases, and 13 bases lay in between. CDR3 size: 14 residues. Here the CDR3 reads CASSWARGRSPLHF. CDR3 nucleotides: TGTGCCAGCAGCTGGGCCAGGGGTCGTTCACCCCTCCACTTT.

The chain has TRBV5-8 and TRBJ2-1; possible D gene TRBD2, 5 bases. CDR1 and CDR2 (germline): SGHTS, YDEGEE. The V gene lost 3 bases and the J gene lost 15 bases, with 16 bases spanning the gap. CDR3 length: 12 amino acids. The CDR3 sequence: CASSWKVSAGFF. Written as DNA, the CDR3 is TGTGCCAGCAGCTGGAAAGTTAGCGCTGGGTTCTTC.

The chain uses TRBV29-1 and TRBJ1-1, with 7 bases fitting TRBD1. The CDR3 contains 14 residues. The V gene end was trimmed by 7 bases and the J gene end by 1 base; junction bases not matched to a gene: 9. The germline V gene has CDR1 SQVTM and CDR2 ANQGSEA. CDR3 DNA sequence: TGCAGCGGAAAATACAGGGGCAAGAACACTGAAGCTTTCTTT. Encoded protein: CSGKYRGKNTEAFF.

CDR3 nucleotides: TGTGCCAGCAGCCCGGACACGGGTTTAGCTTTCTTT. Residues: CASSPDTGLAFF. The gene calls are TRBV7-9 and TRBJ1-1; a possible D gene is TRBD1 (5 bases). V was trimmed by 5 bases and J by 10 bases, leaving 14 bases between them. The CDR3 runs 12 residues. Germline-derived CDR1 and CDR2 are SEHNR and FQNEAQ (reference sequence).

The chain links TRBV5-1 to TRBJ1-4; D ambiguous. This CDR3 region has 14 residues. The V gene lost 6 bases and the J gene lost 4 bases, with 13 bases spanning the gap. Germline lookup yields CDR1 SGHRS and CDR2 YFSETQ. This CDR3 is CASTGGDGNEKLFF. The CDR3 DNA sequence: TGCGCCAGCACGGGAGGCGACGGTAATGAAAAACTGTTTTTT.

The V and J genes are TRBV29-1 and TRBJ2-1, with 14 bases matching TRBD2. V shed 7 bases and J 6 bases; nucleotides not matched to a gene: 5. This CDR3 has 14 amino acids. Germline V gene lookup returns CDR1 SQVTM and CDR2 ANQGSEA. The CDR3 here is CSASTSGGVNEQFF. For the CDR3, the DNA is TGCAGCGCTTCGACTAGCGGGGGGGTCAATGAGCAGTTCTTC.

The chain couples TRBV29-1 to TRBJ1-1; no firm D call. There are 15 residues in the CDR3. In germline, CDR1 is SQVTM, CDR2 ANQGSEA. V was shortened by 0 bases and J by 1 base, with 12 bases between the two germline ends. DNA of the CDR3: TGCAGCGTTGAAGATCGGTTGGGCAGGAACACTGAAGCTTTCTTT. Amino acid sequence: CSVEDRLGRNTEAFF. Variable domain in full (rest from reference TRBV29-1 and TRBJ1-1): SAVISQKPSRDICQRGTSLTIQCQVDSQVTMMFWYRQQPGQSLTLIATANQGSEATYESGFVIDKFPISRPNLTFSTLTVSNMSPEDSSIYLCSVEDRLGRNTEAFFGQGTRLTVV.

This sequence joins TRBV4-3 and TRBJ1-2; D is unclear. The germline V gene encodes CDR1 LGHNA and CDR2 YSLEER. Trimming cost V 0 bases and J 2 bases, with 10 bases left between them. The length of the CDR3 is 15 residues. In DNA, the CDR3 is TGCGCCAGCAGCCAAGATTGGGCAGCCAACTATGGCTACACCTTC. Protein: CASSQDWAANYGYTF.

This clone was counted between two and nine times. The chain employs TRBV6-1 and TRBJ2-7; possible D gene TRBD1, 6 bases. Germline CDR1 MNHNS, CDR2 SASEGT. V dropped 2 bases and J dropped 7 bases, with 12 bases sitting between them. The CDR3 is made up of 13 amino acids. In nucleotides, the CDR3 is TGTGCCAGCAGTGAACGGGACATCAGGGAGCAGTACTTC. Translation: CASSERDIREQYF.